This entry is about one T cell receptor beta chain. What it binds is not known. No patient had autoimmune disease or received systemic immunosuppression. The table came from immunoSEQ multiplex PCR; TCRdb's copy has only in-frame clones and leaves some out. The repertoire includes 75,000 to 80,000 clones, 94% of them detected once, and roughly 20% sits in the top ten. The sample originates from a study of OX40 agonist ivuxolimab in advanced cancers. Study at large: As their treatment, patients were administered ivuxolimab, an agonistic anti-OX40 (CD134) antibody. Enrollees could have had prior anti-PD-1, anti-PD-L1 or anti-CTLA-4 therapy, which under 50% had received.

Study results and caveats: It was not determined which antigens were specifically recognized by the peripheral T cells that had undergone clonal expansion.

The receptor was isolated from an adult with an advanced solid tumor such as melanoma, head and neck, liver or kidney cancer. The specimen comprised CD4+ or CD8+ T cells sorted from blood, sampled in a trial of the OX40 agonist ivuxolimab.

The CDR3 DNA is TGTGCCAGTGGTGGGGACAGGGGCACAGATACGCAGTATTTT. Protein product: CASGGDRGTDTQYF. The genes are TRBV19 and TRBJ2-3; 9 positions agree with TRBD1. V gave up 8 bases and J gave up 1 base; unmatched junction bases: 4. Germline CDR1 LNHDA, CDR2 SQIVND (reference sequence). This CDR3 is built from 14 residues.